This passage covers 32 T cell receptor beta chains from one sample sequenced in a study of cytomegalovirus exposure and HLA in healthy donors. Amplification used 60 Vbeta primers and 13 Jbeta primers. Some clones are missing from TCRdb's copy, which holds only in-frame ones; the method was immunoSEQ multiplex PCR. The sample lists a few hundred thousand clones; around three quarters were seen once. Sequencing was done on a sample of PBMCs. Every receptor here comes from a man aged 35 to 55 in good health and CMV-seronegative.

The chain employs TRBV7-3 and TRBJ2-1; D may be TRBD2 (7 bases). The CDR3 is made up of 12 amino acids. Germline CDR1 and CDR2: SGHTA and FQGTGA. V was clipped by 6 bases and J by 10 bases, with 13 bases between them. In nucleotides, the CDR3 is TGTGCCAGCAGTGCAGAGGGGGGGGAGCAGTTCTTC. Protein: CASSAEGGEQFF.

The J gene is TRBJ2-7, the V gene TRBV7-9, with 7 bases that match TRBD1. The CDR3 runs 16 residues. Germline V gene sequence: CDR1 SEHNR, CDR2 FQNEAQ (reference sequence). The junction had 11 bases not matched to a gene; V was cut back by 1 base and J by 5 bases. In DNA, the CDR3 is TGTGCCAGCAGCTTAGTCCCGGGACAGAACATTGACGAGCAGTACTTC. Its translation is CASSLVPGQNIDEQYF.

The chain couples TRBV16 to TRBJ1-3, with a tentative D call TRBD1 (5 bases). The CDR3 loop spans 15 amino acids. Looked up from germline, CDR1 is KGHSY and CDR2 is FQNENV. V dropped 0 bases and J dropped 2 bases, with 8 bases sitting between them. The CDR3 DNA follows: TGTGCCAGCAGCCAATCAGGGGTACCTGGAAACACCATATATTTT. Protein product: CASSQSGVPGNTIYF.

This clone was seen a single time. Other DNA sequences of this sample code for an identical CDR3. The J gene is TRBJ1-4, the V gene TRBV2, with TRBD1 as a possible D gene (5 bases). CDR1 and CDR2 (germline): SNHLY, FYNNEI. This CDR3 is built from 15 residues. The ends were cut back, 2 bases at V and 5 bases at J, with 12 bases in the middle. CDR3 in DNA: TGTGCCAGCAGTGAAACGGGGGGGTTCAATGAAAAACTGTTTTTT. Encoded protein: CASSETGGFNEKLFF.

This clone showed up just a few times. This CDR3 is CASSVHSGGEKLFF. In DNA, the CDR3 is TGTGCCAGCAGTGTTCACAGCGGCGGGGAAAAACTGTTTTTT. The chain combines TRBV6-1 with TRBJ1-4; unclear D gene. The CDR3 is made up of 14 amino acids. V was clipped by 4 bases and J by 8 bases, with 14 bases between them. Per germline, CDR1 MNHNS and CDR2 SASEGT.

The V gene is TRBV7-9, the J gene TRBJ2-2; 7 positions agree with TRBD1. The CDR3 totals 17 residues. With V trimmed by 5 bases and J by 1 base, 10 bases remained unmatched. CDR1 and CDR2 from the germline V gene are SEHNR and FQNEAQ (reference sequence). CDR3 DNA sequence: TGTGCCAGCAGCCTGCCTAACCACAGGGGGAACACCGGGGAGCTGTTTTTT. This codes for CASSLPNHRGNTGELFF.

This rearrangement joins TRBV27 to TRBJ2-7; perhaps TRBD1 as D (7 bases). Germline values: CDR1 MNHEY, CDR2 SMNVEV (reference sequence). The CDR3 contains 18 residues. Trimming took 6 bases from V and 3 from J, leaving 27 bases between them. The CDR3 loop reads CASRPNPYRGGKDYEQYF. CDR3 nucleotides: TGTGCCAGCAGACCCAATCCTTACAGGGGAGGTAAAGACTACGAGCAGTACTTC.

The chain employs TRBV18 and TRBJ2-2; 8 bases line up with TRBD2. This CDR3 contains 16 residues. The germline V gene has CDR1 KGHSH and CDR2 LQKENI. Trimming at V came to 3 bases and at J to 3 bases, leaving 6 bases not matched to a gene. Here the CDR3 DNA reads TGTGCCAGCTCACCCCGACTAGCGTCGGACACCGGGGAGCTGTTTTTT. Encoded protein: CASSPRLASDTGELFF.

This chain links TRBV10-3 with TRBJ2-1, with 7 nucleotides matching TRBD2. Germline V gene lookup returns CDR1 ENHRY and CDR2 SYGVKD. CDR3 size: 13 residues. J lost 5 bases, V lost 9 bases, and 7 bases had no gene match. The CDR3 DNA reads TGTGCCATTAAAGCGGGGACGAACAATGAGCAGTTCTTC. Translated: CAIKAGTNNEQFF.

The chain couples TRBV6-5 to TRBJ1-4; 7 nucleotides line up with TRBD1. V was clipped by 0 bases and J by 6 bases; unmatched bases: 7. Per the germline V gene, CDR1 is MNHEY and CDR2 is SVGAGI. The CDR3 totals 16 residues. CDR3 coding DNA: TGTGCCAGCAGTTACTCGACCAAGGGGGCTTATGAAAAACTGTTTTTT. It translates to CASSYSTKGAYEKLFF.

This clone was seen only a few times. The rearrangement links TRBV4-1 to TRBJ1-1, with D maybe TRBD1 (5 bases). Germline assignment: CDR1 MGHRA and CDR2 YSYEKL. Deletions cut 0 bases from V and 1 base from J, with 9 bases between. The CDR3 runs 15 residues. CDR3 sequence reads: CASSQEGQGNTEAFF. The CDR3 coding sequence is TGCGCCAGCAGCCAAGAGGGTCAGGGGAACACTGAAGCTTTCTTT.

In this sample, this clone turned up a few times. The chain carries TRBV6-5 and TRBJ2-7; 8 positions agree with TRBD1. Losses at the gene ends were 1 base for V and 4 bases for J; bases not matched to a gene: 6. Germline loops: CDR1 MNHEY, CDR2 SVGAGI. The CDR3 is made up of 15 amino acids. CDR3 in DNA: TGTGCCAGCAGTTACTATGCAGGGGGCATGTACGAGCAGTACTTC. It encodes CASSYYAGGMYEQYF.

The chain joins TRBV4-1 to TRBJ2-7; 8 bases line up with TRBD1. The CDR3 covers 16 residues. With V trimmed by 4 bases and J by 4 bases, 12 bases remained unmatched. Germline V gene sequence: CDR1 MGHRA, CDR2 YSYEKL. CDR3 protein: CASSLAVGQVTYEQYF. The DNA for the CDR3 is TGCGCCAGCAGCCTCGCCGTGGGACAGGTTACTTACGAGCAGTACTTC.

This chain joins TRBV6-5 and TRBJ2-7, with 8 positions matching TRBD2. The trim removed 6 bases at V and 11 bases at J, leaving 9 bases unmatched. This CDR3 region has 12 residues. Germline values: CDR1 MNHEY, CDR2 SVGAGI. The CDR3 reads CASREGSGTEYF. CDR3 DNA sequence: TGTGCCAGCAGAGAAGGTAGCGGGACCGAGTACTTC.

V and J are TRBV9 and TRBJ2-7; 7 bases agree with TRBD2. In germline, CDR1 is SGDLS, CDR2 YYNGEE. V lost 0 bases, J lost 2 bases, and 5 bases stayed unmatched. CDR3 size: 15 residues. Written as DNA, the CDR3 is TGTGCCAGCAGCGTAGAATTGGGAGGGCCCTACGAGCAGTACTTC. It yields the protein CASSVELGGPYEQYF.

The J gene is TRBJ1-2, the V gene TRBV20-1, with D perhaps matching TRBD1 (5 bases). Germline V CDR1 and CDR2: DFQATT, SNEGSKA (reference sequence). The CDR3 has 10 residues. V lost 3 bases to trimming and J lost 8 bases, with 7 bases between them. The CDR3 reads CSASDSGYTF. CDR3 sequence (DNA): TGCAGTGCTAGTGACAGCGGCTACACCTTC.

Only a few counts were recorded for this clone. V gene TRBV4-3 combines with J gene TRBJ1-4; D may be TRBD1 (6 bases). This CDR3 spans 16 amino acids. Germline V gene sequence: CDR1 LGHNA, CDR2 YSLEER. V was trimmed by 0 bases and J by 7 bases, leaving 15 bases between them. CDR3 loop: CASSQESGRGSEKLFF. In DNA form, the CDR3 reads TGCGCCAGCAGCCAAGAATCCGGCAGGGGAAGTGAAAAACTGTTTTTT.

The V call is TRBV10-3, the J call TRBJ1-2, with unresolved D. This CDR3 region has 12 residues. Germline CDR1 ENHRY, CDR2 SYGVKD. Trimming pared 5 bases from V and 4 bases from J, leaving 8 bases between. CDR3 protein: CAISRVGYGYTF. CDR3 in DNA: TGTGCCATCAGTCGAGTCGGCTATGGCTACACCTTC.

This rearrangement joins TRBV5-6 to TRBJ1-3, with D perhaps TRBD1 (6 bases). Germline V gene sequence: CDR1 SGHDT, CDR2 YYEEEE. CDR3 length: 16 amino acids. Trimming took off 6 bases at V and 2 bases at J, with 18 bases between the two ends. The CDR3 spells CASTLGGGAPGNTIYF. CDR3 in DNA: TGTGCCAGCACCCTCGGTGGGGGGGCACCTGGAAACACCATATATTTT.

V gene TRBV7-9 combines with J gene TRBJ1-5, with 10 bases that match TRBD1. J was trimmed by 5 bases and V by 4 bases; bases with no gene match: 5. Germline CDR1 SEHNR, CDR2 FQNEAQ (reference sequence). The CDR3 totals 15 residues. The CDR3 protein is CASSSWTGGDQPQHF. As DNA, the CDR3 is TGTGCCAGCAGCTCTTGGACAGGGGGGGATCAGCCCCAGCATTTT.

The CDR3 is CASSPQTGSDYGYTF. For the CDR3, the DNA is TGTGCCAGCAGCCCGCAAACAGGGTCGGACTATGGCTACACCTTC. The V call is TRBV4-2, the J call TRBJ1-2; tentatively, D is TRBD1 (6 bases). V lost 4 bases, J lost 3 bases, and 15 bases lay in between. The CDR3 totals 15 residues. Per the germline V gene, CDR1 is LGHNA and CDR2 is YNFKEQ.

CDR3 bases: TGTGCCAGCAGTTCAGGACAGGGAGTACTGGAAAAACTGTTTTTT. This gives the protein CASSSGQGVLEKLFF. The chain employs TRBV28 and TRBJ1-4, with 8 bases fitting TRBD1. After removal of 4 bases from V and 8 bases from J, the junction contained 9 bases not matched to a gene. The CDR3 has 15 amino acids. Germline CDR1 MDHEN, CDR2 SYDVKM.

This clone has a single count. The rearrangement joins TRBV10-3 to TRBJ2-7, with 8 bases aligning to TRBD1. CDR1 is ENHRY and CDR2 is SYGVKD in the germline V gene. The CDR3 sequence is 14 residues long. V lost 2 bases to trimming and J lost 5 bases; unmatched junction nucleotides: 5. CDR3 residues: CAISEEGTGNEQYF. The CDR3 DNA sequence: TGTGCCATCAGTGAGGAGGGGACAGGAAACGAGCAGTACTTC.

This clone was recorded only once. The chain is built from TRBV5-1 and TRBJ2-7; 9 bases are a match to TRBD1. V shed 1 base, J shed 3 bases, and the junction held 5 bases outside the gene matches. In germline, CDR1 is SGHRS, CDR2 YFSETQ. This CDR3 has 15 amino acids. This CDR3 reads CASSLLTGGDYEQYF. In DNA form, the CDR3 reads TGCGCCAGCAGCTTGCTGACAGGGGGGGACTACGAGCAGTACTTC.

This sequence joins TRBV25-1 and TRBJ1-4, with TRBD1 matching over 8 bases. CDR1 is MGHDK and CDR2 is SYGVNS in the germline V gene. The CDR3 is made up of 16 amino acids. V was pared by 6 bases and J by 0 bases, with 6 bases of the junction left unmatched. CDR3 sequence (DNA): TGTGCCAGCAGGGACAGGGTCCGAGCAACTAATGAAAAACTGTTTTTT. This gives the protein CASRDRVRATNEKLFF.

The CDR3 loop is CASSIGAGLTGELFF. The CDR3 bases are TGTGCCAGTAGTATCGGAGCGGGCCTTACGGGGGAACTGTTTTTT. The chain links TRBV19 to TRBJ1-4; D is perhaps TRBD1 (5 bases). Per the germline V gene, CDR1 is LNHDA and CDR2 is SQIVND (reference sequence). Between the trimmed V and J ends, which lost 3 bases and 12 bases, there was a span of 20 bases. The CDR3 contains 15 residues.

DNA for the CDR3: TGTGCCAGCAGGGACAGTGGAAATTCACCCCTCCACTTT. Amino acid sequence: CASRDSGNSPLHF. This sequence joins TRBV9 and TRBJ1-6, with D maybe TRBD1 (6 bases). Germline-derived CDR1 and CDR2 are SGDLS and YYNGEE. This CDR3 comprises 13 residues. Trimming took off 5 bases at V and 7 bases at J, with 10 bases between the two ends.

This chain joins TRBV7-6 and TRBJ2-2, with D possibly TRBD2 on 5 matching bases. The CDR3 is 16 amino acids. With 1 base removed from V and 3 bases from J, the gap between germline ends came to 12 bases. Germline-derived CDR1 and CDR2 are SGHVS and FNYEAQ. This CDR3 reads CASSLVAGLYTGELFF. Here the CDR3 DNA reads TGTGCCAGCAGCTTAGTTGCGGGCTTGTACACCGGGGAGCTGTTTTTT.

The CDR3 DNA reads TGTGCCAGCAGCTTGGGGAGGGGGAATGAGCAGTTCTTC. Protein: CASSLGRGNEQFF. The V and J genes are TRBV11-3 and TRBJ2-1; possibly TRBD2 for D (7 bases). The V and J ends lost 3 bases and 7 bases respectively, with 10 bases between them. Germline assignment: CDR1 SGHNT and CDR2 YENEEA. This CDR3 is 13 amino acids long.

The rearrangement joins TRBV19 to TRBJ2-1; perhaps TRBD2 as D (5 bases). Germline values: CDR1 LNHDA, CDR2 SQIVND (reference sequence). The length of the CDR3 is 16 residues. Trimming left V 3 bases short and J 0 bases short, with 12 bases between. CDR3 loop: CASSMEDLSSYNEQFF. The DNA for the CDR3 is TGTGCCAGTAGTATGGAGGACTTGAGCTCCTACAATGAGCAGTTCTTC.

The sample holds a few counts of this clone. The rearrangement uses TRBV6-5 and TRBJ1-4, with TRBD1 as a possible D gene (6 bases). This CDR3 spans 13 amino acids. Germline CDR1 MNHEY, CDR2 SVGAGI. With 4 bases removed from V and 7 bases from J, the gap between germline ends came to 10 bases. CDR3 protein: CASSSGQLEKLFF. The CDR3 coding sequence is TGTGCCAGCAGTTCCGGACAGCTTGAAAAACTGTTTTTT.

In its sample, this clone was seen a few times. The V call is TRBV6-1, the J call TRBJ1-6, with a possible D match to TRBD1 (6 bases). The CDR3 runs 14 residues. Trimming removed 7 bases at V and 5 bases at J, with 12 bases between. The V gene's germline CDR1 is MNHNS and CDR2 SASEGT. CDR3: CASTIQGDNSPLHF. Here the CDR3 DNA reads TGTGCCAGCACCATACAGGGTGATAATTCACCCCTCCACTTT.